What follows is one T cell receptor (beta chain) and its context. This CDR3 has 12 residues. The germline gives CDR1 SEHNR, CDR2 FQNEAQ (reference sequence). The ends were cut back, 8 bases at V and 4 bases at J, with 11 bases in the middle. The authors' processing: Amplification of reference gene primers was used by the study to estimate nucleated cell counts. Method: immunoSEQ multiplex PCR; TCRdb's copy keeps in-frame clones and lacks some. V, J and clone size reflect that table, while D and trimming were determined from the DNA. The repertoire has 130,000 to 150,000 clones, approximately 80% of them found once; the top ten carry about 5%. The record originates from a study of blood T cell repertoires in COVID-19. Study context: Italy, Spain and the United States were the sources of the convalescent and acute COVID-19 samples. The cDNA or gDNA used as material had been derived from T cells, B-cell-depleted T cells, or PBMCs.

The chain employs TRBV7-9 and TRBJ1-2, with D unclear. This TCR derives from a woman aged 45-60 years with acute or convalescent COVID-19. The sequencing input was peripheral blood. The CDR3 protein is CASSNEVYGYTF. The DNA for the CDR3 is TGTGCCAGCTCTAACGAAGTCTATGGCTACACCTTC.